One sample yielded the 18 T cell receptor beta chains listed below, sequenced in a study of metastatic and nonmetastatic thyroid tumors. All patients were untreated before thyroid surgery. TCRdb re-clonotyped the PCR reads via MiXCR. The sample includes about 8,400 clones, 25% to 40% of them seen just once. Sequencing used tumor tissue. The receptors shown here come from a female donor with papillary thyroid cancer or a benign thyroid nodule (not recorded which). Some clones in this sample may be carry-over from other donors' samples.

V usage is TRBV7-6 and J usage is TRBJ2-3; 7 bases fit TRBD1. The CDR3 is 15 residues long. J gave up 8 bases and V 1 base, and 9 bases lay outside the gene matches. Per the germline V gene, CDR1 is SGHVS and CDR2 is FNYEAQ. CDR3 in amino acids: CASSLEARRQGTQYF. The CDR3 DNA follows: TGTGCCAGCAGCTTAGAGGCCAGACGACAGGGTACGCAGTATTTT.

This clone has just a few counts. The chain is built from TRBV12-3 or TRBV12-4 and TRBJ2-7; the match to TRBD1 covers 7 bases. With 5 bases clipped from V and 5 bases from J, the junction kept 9 bases outside the gene matches. This CDR3 is built from 14 residues. CDR3 sequence reads: CASSLSGTDNEQYF. As DNA, the CDR3 is TGTGCCAGCAGTCTATCCGGGACAGATAACGAGCAGTACTTC.

In its sample, this clone ranks as medium-sized (0.01 to 0.1%). V is TRBV28 and J is TRBJ2-3, with TRBD2 matching 11 bases. This CDR3 comprises 17 residues. Per the germline V gene, CDR1 is MDHEN and CDR2 is SYDVKM. Trimming took 5 bases from V and 1 from J; bases not matched to a gene: 8. DNA for the CDR3: TGTGCCAGCAGTCCGATAGCGGGAGGGCCCGGCACAGATACGCAGTATTTT. Amino acids: CASSPIAGGPGTDTQYF.

Judged by abundance, this clone is medium-sized. The chain uses TRBV2 and TRBJ2-3; D is perhaps TRBD2 (7 bases). CDR3 length: 13 amino acids. Germline V CDR1 and CDR2: SNHLY, FYNNEI. The V end lost 4 bases, the J end lost 9 bases, and 14 bases lay between the germline ends. The CDR3 nucleotides read TGTGCCAGCAGTGTTCGGGGGGCTGGCACGCAGTATTTT. Protein product: CASSVRGAGTQYF.

This chain links TRBV4-3 with TRBJ2-2, with 7 bases aligning to TRBD2. Germline lookup yields CDR1 LGHNA and CDR2 YSLEER. The CDR3 totals 14 residues. The trim removed 2 bases at V and 7 bases at J, leaving 4 bases unmatched. DNA for the CDR3: TGCGCCAGCAGCCAAACGGGGGGTGTCGGGGAGCTGTTTTTT. Protein sequence: CASSQTGGVGELFF.

The CDR3 nucleotides read TGTGCCAGCAGTTCCTCAGGGGGGGCCAATCAGCCCCAGCATTTT. It is translated as CASSSSGGANQPQHF. The chain uses TRBV6-2 or TRBV6-3 and TRBJ1-5; 7 bases agree with TRBD1. V lost 4 bases to trimming and J lost 3 bases; unmatched junction nucleotides: 6. Germline V lookup: CDR1 MNHEY, CDR2 SVGEGT. The CDR3 consists of 15 residues.

The chain links TRBV11-2 to TRBJ1-3; D might be TRBD1 (6 bases). Germline CDR1 SGHAT, CDR2 FQNNGV. The CDR3 totals 16 residues. Trimming cost V 2 bases and J 1 base, with 12 bases left between them. CDR3: CASSLILGTSGNTIYF. The CDR3 bases are TGTGCCAGCAGCTTAATACTCGGGACATCTGGAAACACCATATATTTT.

V is TRBV7-2 and J is TRBJ2-3; perhaps TRBD2 as D (6 bases). The CDR3 has 12 residues. Deletions cut 1 base from V and 8 bases from J, with 7 bases between. Per the germline V gene, CDR1 is SGHTA and CDR2 is FQGNSA. CDR3 DNA: TGTGCCAGCAGCTTAGGGGGAGGTACGCAGTATTTT. This gives the protein CASSLGGGTQYF.

Relative to its sample, this clone is medium-sized. The V and J genes are TRBV12-3 or TRBV12-4 and TRBJ2-2; D uncertain. Between the trimmed V and J ends, which lost 7 bases and 4 bases, there was a span of 10 bases. This CDR3 region has 13 residues. CDR3: CASTRPGTGELFF. The CDR3 bases are TGTGCCAGCACCCGCCCCGGCACCGGGGAGCTGTTTTTT.

In this sample, this clone turned up a few times. The rearrangement links TRBV27 to TRBJ2-3; 8 positions match TRBD2. Per the germline V gene, CDR1 is MNHEY and CDR2 is SMNVEV (reference sequence). The CDR3 has 14 amino acids. V shed 3 bases, J shed 4 bases, and the junction held 3 bases outside the gene matches. CDR3: CASSFSRGADTQYF. CDR3 coding DNA: TGTGCCAGCAGTTTTTCGCGGGGGGCAGATACGCAGTATTTT.

This clone was picked up many times. The rearrangement joins TRBV27 to TRBJ1-1; D is unresolved. V gave up 3 bases and J gave up 4 bases, with 9 bases separating them. The CDR3 totals 13 residues. CDR1 and CDR2 from the germline V gene are MNHEY and SMNVEV (reference sequence). CDR3 coding DNA: TGTGCCAGCAGTTTCAGCAGGTCCACTGAAGCTTTCTTT. It yields the protein CASSFSRSTEAFF.

This clone was observed a handful of times. V is TRBV6-1 and J is TRBJ2-7; 13 nucleotides align to TRBD2. The V and J ends lost 10 bases and 5 bases, in that order; junction bases with no gene match: 8. In germline, CDR1 is MNHNS, CDR2 SASEGT. The CDR3 sequence is 14 residues long. CDR3: CATGLAGHLHEQYF. CDR3 nucleotides: TGTGCCACGGGACTAGCGGGACACCTCCACGAGCAGTACTTC.

The V call is TRBV11-2, the J call TRBJ2-2; D gene unclear. This CDR3 is built from 13 residues. Per germline, CDR1 SGHAT and CDR2 FQNNGV. With 2 bases removed from V and 0 bases from J, the gap between germline ends came to 1 base. The CDR3 protein is CASSLTNTGELFF. CDR3 coding DNA: TGTGCCAGCAGCTTAACGAACACCGGGGAGCTGTTTTTT. Full variable domain (outside the CDR3, taken from reference TRBV11-2 and TRBJ2-2): EAGVAQSPRYKIIEKRQSVAFWCNPISGHATLYWYQQILGQGPKLLIQFQNNGVVDDSQLPKDRFSAERLKGVDSTLKIQPAKLEDSAVYLCASSLTNTGELFFGEGSRLTVL.

The chain carries TRBV18 and TRBJ2-2, with D possibly TRBD2 on 6 matching bases. This CDR3 spans 13 amino acids. Germline lookup yields CDR1 KGHSH and CDR2 LQKENI. V was shortened by 8 bases and J by 2 bases, with 9 bases between the two germline ends. The CDR3: CASEEGNTGELFF. CDR3 nucleotides: TGTGCCAGCGAGGAGGGTAACACCGGGGAGCTGTTTTTT.

V usage is TRBV5-1 and J usage is TRBJ2-2; 8 positions agree with TRBD1. Trimming at V came to 3 bases and at J to 6 bases, leaving 7 bases not matched to a gene. Per the germline V gene, CDR1 is SGHRS and CDR2 is YFSETQ. The CDR3 is 15 residues long. The CDR3: CASSYVTGGPGELFF. The CDR3 nucleotides are TGCGCCAGCAGCTACGTTACAGGGGGACCCGGGGAGCTGTTTTTT.

This clone was recorded at least ten times. This chain joins TRBV2 and TRBJ2-7, with 10 bases that match TRBD2. Germline CDR1 is SNHLY and CDR2 is FYNNEI. This CDR3 contains 15 residues. V trimming: 4 bases; J trimming: 0 bases; junction bases outside the gene matches: 3. The CDR3 DNA sequence: TGTGCCAGCAGTGGAACTAGCGGGAACTCCTACGAGCAGTACTTC. Its protein is CASSGTSGNSYEQYF.

The CDR3, as DNA: TGTGCCAGCAGTGTAGATATCGGGAAAGCTAACTATGGCTACACCTTC. Translation gives CASSVDIGKANYGYTF. The rearrangement links TRBV6-1 to TRBJ1-2; D gene ambiguous. CDR1 and CDR2 (germline): MNHNS, SASEGT. CDR3 length: 16 amino acids. V was trimmed by 4 bases and J by 0 bases, leaving 15 bases between them.

This clone is labeled medium-sized. The chain uses TRBV7-8 and TRBJ1-2; D not certain. CDR1 SGHVS and CDR2 FQNEAQ come from the germline V gene. The CDR3 spans 14 residues. V was trimmed by 5 bases and J by 3 bases, leaving 13 bases between them. CDR3 region: CASSPRNGHYGYTF. DNA for the CDR3: TGTGCCAGCAGCCCGCGGAACGGTCACTATGGCTACACCTTC.